Listed below are T cell receptor beta chains from one sample, sequenced in a study of response to subunit inactivated influenza vaccine. TCRdb reprocessed the RT-PCR reads with MiXCR, giving one entry per CDR3 protein. The table includes just under 250,000 distinct CDR3 sequences, 12% detected once. Sample: non-naive T cells sorted from PBMCs, taken less than 15 days before vaccination. The receptor source for this set is a man aged 50-60 years who received an inactivated influenza vaccine. The CDR3 runs from the conserved cysteine through the conserved F or W. A D gene is named only where the DNA matches it firmly. Size is stated for part of the rows, as once, few or many counts, or as a class when the clone is expanded.

clone_size: many
j_call: TRBJ1-5
v_call: TRBV12-3/TRBV12-4
d_call: .
cdr3_aa: CASSPGGGISNQPQHF
cdr3_nt: TGTGCCAGCAGTCCCGGGGGGGGGATCAGCAATCAGCCCCAGCATTTT

clone_size: .
j_call: TRBJ2-3
v_call: TRBV4-3
d_call: .
cdr3_aa: CASSQGLGPDTQYF
cdr3_nt: TGCGCCAGCAGCCAAGGTTTGGGTCCGGATACGCAGTATTTT

clone_size: .
j_call: TRBJ2-1
v_call: TRBV21-1
d_call: .
cdr3_aa: CASSKDGDRGAYNEQFF
cdr3_nt: TGTGCCAGCAGCAAAGATGGGGACAGAGGAGCCTACAATGAGCAGTTCTTC

clone_size: .
j_call: TRBJ2-1
v_call: TRBV11-2
d_call: .
cdr3_aa: CASSFDYSSYNEQFF
cdr3_nt: TGTGCCAGCAGCTTTGATTATAGCTCCTACAATGAGCAGTTCTTC

clone_size: many
j_call: TRBJ2-3
v_call: TRBV5-1
d_call: TRBD2
cdr3_aa: CASSFRTSSYTDTQYF
cdr3_nt: TGCGCCAGCAGCTTTAGGACTAGCAGTTACACAGATACGCAGTATTTT

clone_size: .
j_call: TRBJ2-2
v_call: TRBV20-1
d_call: .
cdr3_aa: CSARDPRKHSPRSGELFF
cdr3_nt: TGCAGTGCTAGAGATCCGCGAAAGCACAGCCCAAGGAGCGGGGAGCTGTTTTTT

clone_size: many
j_call: TRBJ2-7
v_call: TRBV20-1
d_call: .
cdr3_aa: CSARDLAGDYEQYF
cdr3_nt: TGCAGTGCTAGAGATCTCGCAGGGGACTACGAGCAGTACTTC

clone_size: many
j_call: TRBJ2-1
v_call: TRBV10-3
d_call: TRBD1
cdr3_aa: CAISRQGAYNEQFF
cdr3_nt: TGTGCCATCAGTAGACAGGGCGCCTACAATGAGCAGTTCTTC

clone_size: few
j_call: TRBJ2-1
v_call: TRBV24-1
d_call: TRBD1
cdr3_aa: CATSDLTGGGNEQFF
cdr3_nt: TGTGCCACCAGTGATCTGACAGGGGGCGGGAATGAGCAGTTCTTC

clone_size: few
j_call: TRBJ2-1
v_call: TRBV4-1
d_call: TRBD1
cdr3_aa: CASSQDPGGGNNEQFF
cdr3_nt: TGCGCCAGCAGCCAAGATCCAGGGGGCGGAAACAATGAGCAGTTCTTC

clone_size: .
j_call: TRBJ2-2
v_call: TRBV28
d_call: TRBD2
cdr3_aa: CASTQLLAVTGELFF
cdr3_nt: TGTGCCAGCACCCAGCTACTAGCGGTCACCGGGGAGCTGTTTTTT

clone_size: few
j_call: TRBJ2-5
v_call: TRBV20-1
d_call: TRBD2
cdr3_aa: CSARDWGGTHSQYF
cdr3_nt: TGCAGTGCTAGAGATTGGGGGGGGACTCACAGCCAGTACTTC

clone_size: many
j_call: TRBJ2-1
v_call: TRBV5-1
d_call: TRBD1
cdr3_aa: CASSADGQGPFF
cdr3_nt: TGCGCCAGCAGCGCGGACGGACAGGGACCGTTCTTC

clone_size: many
j_call: TRBJ2-1
v_call: TRBV2
d_call: .
cdr3_aa: CASSERWGAGNEQFF
cdr3_nt: TGTGCCAGCAGTGAAAGGTGGGGGGCCGGGAATGAGCAGTTCTTC

clone_size: many
j_call: TRBJ2-1
v_call: TRBV7-6
d_call: .
cdr3_aa: CASSRTQISSYNEQFF
cdr3_nt: TGTGCCAGCAGCCGCACGCAAATAAGCTCCTACAATGAGCAGTTCTTC

clone_size: many
j_call: TRBJ2-1
v_call: TRBV27
d_call: TRBD2
cdr3_aa: CASSPLAGASYNEQFF
cdr3_nt: TGTGCCAGCAGTCCGTTAGCGGGGGCCTCCTACAATGAGCAGTTCTTC

clone_size: .
j_call: TRBJ2-5
v_call: TRBV29-1
d_call: .
cdr3_aa: CSVEQWQGETQYF
cdr3_nt: TGCAGCGTTGAACAGTGGCAGGGAGAGACCCAGTACTTC

clone_size: few
j_call: TRBJ2-5
v_call: TRBV5-4
d_call: .
cdr3_aa: CASSSSGWGETQYF
cdr3_nt: TGTGCCAGCAGCTCTTCGGGGTGGGGAGAGACCCAGTACTTC

clone_size: many
j_call: TRBJ2-7
v_call: TRBV5-6
d_call: TRBD1
cdr3_aa: CASRKGQGYEQYF
cdr3_nt: TGTGCCAGCAGGAAAGGACAGGGTTACGAGCAGTACTTC

clone_size: few
j_call: TRBJ1-3
v_call: TRBV5-1
d_call: .
cdr3_aa: CASGQNSGNTIYF
cdr3_nt: TGCGCCAGCGGACAAAACTCTGGAAACACCATATATTTT

clone_size: .
j_call: TRBJ2-7
v_call: TRBV20-1
d_call: .
cdr3_aa: CSATGLSAFYEQYF
cdr3_nt: TGCAGTGCTACTGGACTTAGCGCCTTCTACGAGCAGTACTTC

clone_size: many
j_call: TRBJ2-5
v_call: TRBV5-1
d_call: .
cdr3_aa: CASTRRAFQQETQYF
cdr3_nt: TGCGCCAGCACCCGGAGAGCCTTCCAACAAGAGACCCAGTACTTC